This T cell receptor beta chain was identified in a study of radiation and T cells in renal cell carcinoma. A note on this clone: The antigen is undetermined.

Study-level findings and limits: Top tumor clonotypes rose in blood 2 weeks post-radiation, then contracted. Without pretreatment biopsies, baseline tumor clonotype presence was undetermined.

Method: immunoSEQ multiplex PCR; TCRdb's copy keeps in-frame clones and lacks some. The table shows 100,000 to 150,000 clones, with around 81% occurring only once. This sample's time point: blood 2 weeks post-SBRT. Stated treatment: 15 Gy SBRT to primary tumor, nephrectomy 4 weeks later. Serial blood draws occurred at baseline and 2 and 4 weeks post-SBRT. This clonotype was obtained from a man aged 45 to 65 with renal cell carcinoma. The source was blood, collected from a patient whose treatment included radiotherapy and nephrectomy.

The CDR3 DNA reads TGTGCCAGCAGCTTGGGGGGACTAGCGGGAGTCAGTAACTACGAGCAGTACTTC. This translates into CASSLGGLAGVSNYEQYF. J is TRBJ2-7 and V is TRBV5-5; the match to TRBD2 covers 14 bases. This CDR3 has 18 amino acids. CDR1 and CDR2 (germline): SGHKS, YYEKEE (reference sequence). With 0 bases clipped from V and 3 bases from J, the junction kept 8 bases outside the gene matches.